This entry concerns a single T cell receptor (beta chain). This sample stems from a study of Ad26.COV2.S vaccination and SARS-CoV-2 variants. Some clones are missing from TCRdb's copy, which holds only in-frame ones; the method was immunoSEQ multiplex PCR. The data contain 500,000 or so clones, around 90% of them singletons. The treatment here: roughly 20 received Ad26.COV2.S at low or high dose, single or two shots; about five received placebo; per-sample allocation not given. Samples analyzed were those drawn on day 63 after the first vaccine or placebo injection. The sequencing here drew on peripheral blood, taken in a trial of Ad26.COV2.S vaccine versus placebo. This TCR was sampled from a person aged 18-65 years who received the Ad26.COV2.S COVID-19 vaccine or a placebo.

CDR3 amino acids: CASRQEPFSYNEQFF. The DNA of the CDR3 is TGTGCCAGCAGGCAAGAGCCCTTCTCCTACAATGAGCAGTTCTTC. V is TRBV6-5 and J is TRBJ2-1; D not certain. The V gene's germline CDR1 is MNHEY and CDR2 SVGAGI. V lost 6 bases and J lost 0, with 12 bases in between. The CDR3 length is 15 residues.